The source of this TCR beta chain is a study of cytomegalovirus exposure and HLA in healthy donors. This clone has just a few counts. The CDR3 is 11 amino acids. V lost 5 bases, J lost 5 bases, and 7 bases lay in between. The germline gives CDR1 MNHNY, CDR2 SVGAGI (reference sequence). A multiplex PCR was run with 60 Vbeta primers and 13 Jbeta primers. TCRdb's copy holds only in-frame clones and misses some; the assay was immunoSEQ multiplex PCR. The sample shows some 170,000 clones, roughly 72% of them seen only once. The chain recombines TRBV6-6 with TRBJ2-7; D gene unclear. The material sequenced was PBMCs. The TCR sequence derives from a woman aged 40 to 50 in good health and CMV-seronegative. CDR3 nucleotide sequence: TGTGCCAGCAGTCCTAGAGACGAGCAGTACTTC. Amino acid sequence: CASSPRDEQYF.